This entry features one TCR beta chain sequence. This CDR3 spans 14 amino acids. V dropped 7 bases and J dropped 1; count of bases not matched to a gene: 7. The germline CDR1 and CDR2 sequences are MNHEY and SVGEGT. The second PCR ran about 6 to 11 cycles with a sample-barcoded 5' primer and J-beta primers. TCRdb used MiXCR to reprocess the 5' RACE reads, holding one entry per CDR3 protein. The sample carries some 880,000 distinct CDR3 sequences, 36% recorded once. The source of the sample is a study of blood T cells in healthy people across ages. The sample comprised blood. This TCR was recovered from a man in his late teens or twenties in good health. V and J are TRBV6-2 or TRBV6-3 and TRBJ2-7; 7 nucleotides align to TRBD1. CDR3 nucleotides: TGTGCCAGCAAACCGGGACAGCTATCCTACGAGCAGTACTTC. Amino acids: CASKPGQLSYEQYF.